This passage covers 27 T cell receptor beta chains from one sample sequenced in a study of shared clonotypes between healthy human individuals. Clones were read by immunoSEQ multiplex PCR, and TCRdb kept only the in-frame ones, dropping some. The sample carries around 440,000 clones, 70% to 80% recorded once. Sequences were obtained from PBMCs. The receptor set was obtained from a middle-aged woman in good health. Some clones in this sample may be carry-over from other donors' samples.

Of note for this clone: It differs at one base from a far larger clone, so likely a read error. V is TRBV10-3 and J is TRBJ1-5, with no clear D. V lost 3 bases to trimming and J lost 7 bases, with 10 bases between them. The CDR3 loop spans 13 amino acids. Per the germline V gene, CDR1 is ENHRY and CDR2 is SYGVKD. Here the CDR3 DNA reads TGTGCCATCAGTGATCAGGAGAAGCAGCCCCAGCATTTT. Its translation: CAISDQEKQPQHF.

The chain links TRBV6-1 to TRBJ1-5; 8 nucleotides match TRBD1. V was pared by 4 bases and J by 6 bases, with 11 bases of the junction left unmatched. CDR1 and CDR2 (germline): MNHNS, SASEGT. This CDR3 is 16 amino acids long. CDR3 in amino acids: CASSGVRTGRGQPQHF. CDR3 DNA sequence: TGTGCCAGCAGTGGCGTCCGGACAGGGCGGGGTCAGCCCCAGCATTTT.

The CDR3 spells CASSLVLTDTQYF. The CDR3 nucleotides are TGTGCCAGCAGCTTGGTCCTTACAGATACGCAGTATTTT. The rearrangement joins TRBV5-4 to TRBJ2-3; D unresolved. Germline V gene data show CDR1 as SGHNT and CDR2 as YYREEE (reference sequence). V lost 0 bases to trimming and J lost 3 bases, with 5 bases between them. The CDR3 sequence is 13 residues long.

The genes are TRBV10-3 and TRBJ1-2; D is unresolved. The CDR3 sequence is 13 residues long. Germline V gene sequence: CDR1 ENHRY, CDR2 SYGVKD. The ends were cut back, 0 bases at V and 2 bases at J, with 4 bases in the middle. The CDR3 region is CAISESRNYGYTF. Written as DNA, the CDR3 is TGTGCCATCAGTGAGTCCAGGAACTATGGCTACACCTTC.

The chain carries TRBV28 and TRBJ2-3; 8 nucleotides align to TRBD2. CDR1 is MDHEN and CDR2 is SYDVKM in the germline V gene. This CDR3 has 15 residues. Trimming at V came to 5 bases and at J to 2 bases, leaving 6 bases not matched to a gene. The CDR3 protein is CASSDTSGSTDTQYF. Here the CDR3 DNA reads TGTGCCAGCAGTGACACTAGCGGTTCCACAGATACGCAGTATTTT. Together with reference TRBV28 and TRBJ2-3, the CDR3 gives the full variable domain: DVKVTQSSRYLVKRTGEKVFLECVQDMDHENMFWYRQDPGLGLRLIYFSYDVKMKEKGDIPEGYSVSREKKERFSLILESASTNQTSMYLCASSDTSGSTDTQYFGPGTRLTVL.

The sample holds one count of this clone. The chain employs TRBV9 and TRBJ2-7; D ambiguous. Germline loops: CDR1 SGDLS, CDR2 YYNGEE. Deletions cut 0 bases from V and 0 bases from J, with 4 bases between. The CDR3 spans 13 residues. The CDR3 here is CASSVGPSYEQYF. CDR3 nucleotides: TGTGCCAGCAGCGTAGGACCCTCCTACGAGCAGTACTTC.

The chain carries TRBV6-5 and TRBJ2-3; tentative D call: TRBD1 (5 bases). There are 13 residues in the CDR3. The V end lost 8 bases, the J end lost 6 bases, and 15 bases lay between the germline ends. Germline V gene sequence: CDR1 MNHEY, CDR2 SVGAGI. The CDR3: CASRGRGRDTQYF. CDR3 coding DNA: TGTGCCAGCCGAGGTAGGGGCCGGGATACGCAGTATTTT.

About this clone itself: A much larger clone differs by one base, so this may be a read error. The gene calls are TRBV29-1 and TRBJ2-3; D may be TRBD1 or TRBD2 (5 bases each). The CDR3 contains 16 residues. CDR1 and CDR2 (germline): SQVTM, ANQGSEA. The CDR3 loop reads CGVAGTEKSSTDTQYF. As DNA, the CDR3 is TGCGGCGTGGCCGGGACGGAGAAGTCTAGCACAGATACGCAGTATTTT.

The V gene is TRBV25-1, the J gene TRBJ1-1; perhaps TRBD1 as D (5 bases). The V and J ends lost 3 bases and 0 bases respectively, with 11 bases between them. The CDR3 sequence is 15 residues long. The germline V gene encodes CDR1 MGHDK and CDR2 SYGVNS. CDR3 nucleotides: TGTGCCAGCAGTGACGGGGACCGGATGAACACTGAAGCTTTCTTT. It codes for CASSDGDRMNTEAFF.

As for this clone: A much more abundant neighbour one base away suggests this may be a read error. The V call is TRBV27, the J call TRBJ2-3, with D perhaps TRBD1 (6 bases). Between the trimmed V and J ends, which lost 1 base and 0 bases, there was a span of 20 bases. There are 19 residues in the CDR3. Germline CDR1 reads MNHEY; CDR2 reads SMNVEV (reference sequence). CDR3 DNA sequence: TGTGCCAGCAGTTTATTCGGGGCAGGGACACCGTATAGCACAGATACGCAGTATTTT. This sequence encodes CASSLFGAGTPYSTDTQYF.

The rearrangement links TRBV12-5 to TRBJ2-1; TRBD2 matches 9 bases. CDR1 and CDR2 from the germline V gene are LGHNT and FRNRAP. This CDR3 has 18 residues. V was pared by 0 bases and J by 0 bases, with 6 bases of the junction left unmatched. CDR3 sequence (DNA): TGTGCTAGTGGTTTGGTACTAGCGGGCGCGAGCTCCTACAATGAGCAGTTCTTC. It is translated as CASGLVLAGASSYNEQFF.

V gene TRBV6-1 combines with J gene TRBJ2-2, with a tentative D call TRBD1 (7 bases). The germline V and J ends were trimmed by 2 bases and 4 bases, with 8 bases remaining between them. Germline lookup yields CDR1 MNHNS and CDR2 SASEGT. The CDR3 loop spans 14 amino acids. This chain's CDR3 is CASSEQGGTGELFF. The CDR3 nucleotides read TGTGCCAGCAGTGAACAGGGGGGCACCGGGGAGCTGTTTTTT.

The chain is built from TRBV7-2 and TRBJ2-1, with 10 bases aligning to TRBD1. Germline V CDR1 and CDR2: SGHTA, FQGNSA. This CDR3 region has 15 residues. V shed 4 bases and J 7 bases; nucleotides not matched to a gene: 7. The CDR3 coding sequence is TGTGCCAGCAGCTCCGCGGGACAGGGGCTTAATGAGCAGTTCTTC. Translation: CASSSAGQGLNEQFF.

The V call is TRBV6-1, the J call TRBJ1-3; the D gene is possibly TRBD1 (6 bases). The CDR3 loop spans 15 amino acids. Germline loops: CDR1 MNHNS, CDR2 SASEGT. Trimming cost V 7 bases and J 7 bases, with 20 bases left between them. In nucleotides, the CDR3 is TGTGCCAGCACCTTAGGGGGGGCGGCGGGGAACACCATATATTTT. Residues: CASTLGGAAGNTIYF.

Points on this clone: The sample carries other DNA sequences with the same CDR3. The V call is TRBV20-1, the J call TRBJ2-7; D may match TRBD1 or TRBD2 (5 bases each). The CDR3 has 11 amino acids. Germline V gene sequence: CDR1 DFQATT, CDR2 SNEGSKA (reference sequence). The germline V and J ends were trimmed by 6 bases and 3 bases, with 9 bases remaining between them. The CDR3 DNA reads TGCAGTGCGCGAGGGGACTACGAGCAGTACTTC. Protein sequence: CSARGDYEQYF.

The rearrangement links TRBV11-3 to TRBJ2-1; no firm D call. This CDR3 is 12 amino acids long. The germline V gene has CDR1 SGHNT and CDR2 YENEEA. The germline V and J ends were trimmed by 3 bases and 10 bases, with 10 bases remaining between them. This CDR3 is CASSFRSGEQFF. The CDR3 DNA reads TGTGCCAGCAGCTTTAGGTCTGGGGAGCAGTTCTTC.

The rearrangement uses TRBV30 and TRBJ2-3; TRBD2 matches 11 bases. Per the germline V gene, CDR1 is GTSNPN and CDR2 is SVGIG (reference sequence). V shed 8 bases and J 4 bases; nucleotides not matched to a gene: 11. This CDR3 comprises 15 residues. The CDR3 DNA is TGTGCCGTGGGGCGCCTAGCGGGAGGCTCAGATACGCAGTATTTT. Translating it yields CAVGRLAGGSDTQYF.

The chain carries TRBV6-5 and TRBJ2-2; 7 positions match TRBD1. The CDR3 runs 15 residues. Germline assignment: CDR1 MNHEY and CDR2 SVGAGI. The V and J ends lost 6 bases and 4 bases, in that order; junction bases with no gene match: 8. The CDR3 nucleotides are TGTGCCAGCAGGCCTGGGACAGCAATCACCGGGGAGCTGTTTTTT. Amino acid sequence: CASRPGTAITGELFF.

This rearrangement joins TRBV7-9 to TRBJ1-3; D remains ambiguous. Germline CDR1 reads SEHNR; CDR2 reads FQNEAQ (reference sequence). Trimming removed 4 bases from V and 4 bases from J, with 11 bases in between. The length of the CDR3 is 14 residues. CDR3 amino acids: CASSSHREGNTIYF. The DNA for the CDR3 is TGTGCCAGCAGCTCCCACCGGGAGGGAAACACCATATATTTT.

Worth noting for this clone: The sample has other DNA sequences that encode this CDR3 too. This chain joins TRBV6-1 and TRBJ2-3; no firm D call. Trimming removed 3 bases at V and 2 bases at J, with 0 bases between. The CDR3 is 11 amino acids. CDR1 is MNHNS and CDR2 is SASEGT in the germline V gene. The CDR3 sequence: CASSDTDTQYF. DNA of the CDR3: TGTGCCAGCAGTGACACAGATACGCAGTATTTT.

A word on this clone: Other DNA sequences from this sample encode an identical CDR3 as well. This chain links TRBV13 with TRBJ1-2; D is unresolved. The CDR3 has 12 residues. Germline V gives CDR1 PRHDT, CDR2 FYEKMQ (reference sequence). The V end lost 3 bases, the J end lost 8 bases, and 10 bases lay between the germline ends. For the CDR3, the DNA is TGTGCCAGCAGCTTGAACAGCGAGGGCTACACCTTC. Its translation is CASSLNSEGYTF. Looking up the rest from reference TRBV13 and TRBJ1-2 gives the full variable domain: AAGVIQSPRHLIKEKRETATLKCYPIPRHDTVYWYQQGPGQDPQFLISFYEKMQSDKGSIPDRFSAQQFSDYHSELNMSSLELGDSALYFCASSLNSEGYTFGSGTRLTVV.

The V gene is TRBV5-1, the J gene TRBJ2-5, with 9 positions matching TRBD1. With 0 bases clipped from V and 2 bases from J, the junction kept 5 bases outside the gene matches. The CDR3 is made up of 16 amino acids. Germline V CDR1 and CDR2: SGHRS, YFSETQ. The CDR3 DNA reads TGCGCCAGCAGCTTGGGGCCGGGACAGGGACAAGAGACCCAGTACTTC. It codes for CASSLGPGQGQETQYF.

For this clone: This specimen includes other DNA sequences encoding the same CDR3. The rearrangement links TRBV7-3 to TRBJ2-2; D remains unclear. Germline lookup yields CDR1 SGHTA and CDR2 FQGTGA. V was shortened by 2 bases and J by 6 bases, with 10 bases between the two germline ends. The CDR3 consists of 14 residues. The CDR3 DNA follows: TGTGCCAGCAGCTTAGGGTTGGGCGCCGGGGAGCTGTTTTTT. Translated: CASSLGLGAGELFF.

This clone is a singleton in its sample. The chain uses TRBV5-1 and TRBJ1-3; a weak D match, TRBD1 (5 bases). The V gene lost 5 bases and the J gene lost 0 bases, with 15 bases spanning the gap. The germline gives CDR1 SGHRS, CDR2 YFSETQ. CDR3 length: 16 residues. The CDR3 sequence: CASRRDAGSSGNTIYF. The CDR3 DNA follows: TGCGCCAGCAGAAGGGACGCCGGGAGCTCTGGAAACACCATATATTTT.

Comments on this clone: A far larger clone is a single base away, which makes a read error likely. No conserved phenylalanine or tryptophan ends this CDR3, so it is likely a read error. The V gene is TRBV29-1, the J gene TRBJ1-6, with D possibly being TRBD1 (5 bases). The V end lost 6 bases, the J end lost 8 bases, and 14 bases lay between the germline ends. The CDR3 length is 13 residues. Germline CDR1 is SQVTM and CDR2 is ANQGSEA. DNA for the CDR3: TGCAGCGTCCTACCAAGGGACGATTCACCCCTCCACTCT. Protein product: CSVLPRDDSPLHS.

A note on this clone: Within the sample, other DNA sequences also encode this same CDR3. The chain employs TRBV18 and TRBJ2-3; D remains ambiguous. CDR3 length: 14 amino acids. V lost 2 bases and J lost 0, with 6 bases in between. Per the germline V gene, CDR1 is KGHSH and CDR2 is LQKENI. Written as DNA, the CDR3 is TGTGCCAGCTCACCAGGCCGTAGCACAGATACGCAGTATTTT. Its translation: CASSPGRSTDTQYF. Based on the CDR3 plus reference TRBV18 and TRBJ2-3, the full variable domain is NAGVMQNPRHLVRRRGQEARLRCSPMKGHSHVYWYRQLPEEGLKFMVYLQKENIIDESGMPKERFSAEFPKEGPSILRIQQVVRGDSAAYFCASSPGRSTDTQYFGPGTRLTVL.

The chain links TRBV6-5 to TRBJ2-5, with TRBD1 as a possible D gene (6 bases). The J call is doubtful: the DNA matches TRBJ2-7 better. This CDR3 has 15 amino acids. CDR1 and CDR2 from the germline V gene are MNHEY and SVGAGI. CDR3 region: CASRSFPSTGYEQYF. The CDR3 DNA sequence: TGTGCCAGCAGGTCCTTTCCCTCTACAGGGTACGAGCAGTACTTC.